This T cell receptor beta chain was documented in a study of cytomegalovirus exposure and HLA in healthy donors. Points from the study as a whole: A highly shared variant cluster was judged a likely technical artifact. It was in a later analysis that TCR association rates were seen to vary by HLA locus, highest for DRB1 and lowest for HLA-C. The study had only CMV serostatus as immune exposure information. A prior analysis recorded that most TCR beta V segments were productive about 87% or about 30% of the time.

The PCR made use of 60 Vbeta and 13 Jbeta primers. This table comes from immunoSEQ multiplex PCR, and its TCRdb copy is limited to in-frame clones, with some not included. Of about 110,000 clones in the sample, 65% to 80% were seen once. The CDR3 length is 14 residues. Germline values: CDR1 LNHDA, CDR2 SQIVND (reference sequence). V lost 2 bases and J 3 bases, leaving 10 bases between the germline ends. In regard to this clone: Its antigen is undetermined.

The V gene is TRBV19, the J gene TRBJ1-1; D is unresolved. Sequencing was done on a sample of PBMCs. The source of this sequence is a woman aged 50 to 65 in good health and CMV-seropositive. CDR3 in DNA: TGTGCCAGTAGTATATCCCCCGGGGACACTGAAGCTTTCTTT. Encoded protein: CASSISPGDTEAFF.